A single sample gave rise to the 25 T cell receptor beta chains below, sequenced in a study of blood T cell repertoires in COVID-19. Sequencing was performed with immunoSEQ multiplex PCR; in TCRdb, only in-frame clones are kept and a portion is missing. The table has about 190,000 clones, 84% seen once. The sample consisted of PBMCs or T cells enriched from blood (not recorded which). The receptors stem from a woman under 40 who had recovered from COVID-19.

V gene TRBV28 combines with J gene TRBJ1-5, with 8 bases lining up with TRBD1. The CDR3 runs to 15 residues. Germline CDR1 is MDHEN and CDR2 is SYDVKM. Trimming took 3 bases from V and 1 from J; bases not matched to a gene: 2. The CDR3, as DNA: TGTGCCAGCAGTTTGACAGGGGCAAGCAATCAGCCCCAGCATTTT. Protein product: CASSLTGASNQPQHF.

V gene TRBV5-1 combines with J gene TRBJ2-3; a possible D gene is TRBD1 (6 bases). The CDR3 runs 16 residues. CDR1 SGHRS and CDR2 YFSETQ come from the germline V gene. V shed 0 bases and J shed 0 bases, with 11 bases lying between them. CDR3 loop: CASSLAMGASTDTQYF. CDR3 DNA: TGCGCCAGCAGCTTGGCCATGGGGGCTAGCACAGATACGCAGTATTTT. Together with reference TRBV5-1 and TRBJ2-3, the CDR3 gives the full variable domain: KAGVTQTPRYLIKTRGQQVTLSCSPISGHRSVSWYQQTPGQGLQFLFEYFSETQRNKGNFPGRFSGRQFSNSRSEMNVSTLELGDSALYLCASSLAMGASTDTQYFGPGTRLTVL.

This chain uses TRBV19 with TRBJ1-1, with no clear D. Germline loops: CDR1 LNHDA, CDR2 SQIVND (reference sequence). The CDR3 has 14 amino acids. V lost 8 bases and J lost 1, with 14 bases in between. CDR3 region: CASLEGVSNTEAFF. The CDR3 coding sequence is TGTGCCAGTCTTGAGGGAGTTTCGAACACTGAAGCTTTCTTT.

This chain links TRBV5-1 with TRBJ1-1; 8 bases are a match to TRBD1. Losses at the gene ends were 7 bases for V and 13 bases for J; bases not matched to a gene: 18. Germline CDR1 and CDR2: SGHRS and YFSETQ. The CDR3 runs to 14 residues. CDR3 sequence: CASSQGGWGTAIFF. CDR3 DNA: TGCGCCAGCTCACAGGGGGGATGGGGGACAGCTATTTTCTTT.

This chain's CDR3 is CAISDSGGGYGYTF. CDR3 DNA sequence: TGTGCCATCAGTGACTCAGGGGGCGGCTATGGCTACACCTTC. The chain carries TRBV10-3 and TRBJ1-2; 8 bases map to TRBD1. Germline loops: CDR1 ENHRY, CDR2 SYGVKD. The V gene end was trimmed by 3 bases and the J gene end by 4 bases; junction bases not matched to a gene: 4. The CDR3 length is 14 residues.

The genes are TRBV3-1 (or the pseudogene TRBV3-2) and TRBJ2-2, with D possibly TRBD2 on 6 matching bases. The CDR3 extends over 14 amino acids. Trimming stripped 4 bases from V and 6 bases from J, with 12 bases between. Germline assignment: CDR1 LGHDT and CDR2 YNNKEL (reference sequence). The CDR3 here is CASSLSGSAGELFF. The CDR3 DNA reads TGTGCCAGCAGCCTTAGCGGATCCGCCGGGGAGCTGTTTTTT.

This clone has only a few counts. The genes are TRBV10-2 and TRBJ2-4, with TRBD2 as a possible D gene (6 bases). V lost 2 bases and J 7 bases, leaving 6 bases between the germline ends. Germline values: CDR1 WSHSY, CDR2 SAAADI. The CDR3 covers 12 residues. The CDR3 reads CASSERGNIQYF. For the CDR3, the DNA is TGCGCCAGCAGTGAGCGGGGGAACATTCAGTACTTC.

CDR3: CASRPQGNSPLHF. The CDR3 DNA sequence: TGTGCCAGCAGACCCCAGGGGAATTCACCCCTCCACTTT. This chain links TRBV2 with TRBJ1-6; the D gene is possibly TRBD1 (6 bases). The germline V and J ends were trimmed by 6 bases and 7 bases, with 10 bases remaining between them. CDR3 length: 13 amino acids. Germline CDR1 SNHLY, CDR2 FYNNEI.

This chain joins TRBV11-2 and TRBJ1-5, with unresolved D. The CDR3 sequence is 13 residues long. V lost 6 bases and J 4 bases, leaving 10 bases between the germline ends. Germline CDR1 is SGHAT and CDR2 is FQNNGV. The CDR3 coding sequence is TGTGCCAGCAGTCTCTGGGAGAATCAGCCCCAGCATTTT. Amino acids: CASSLWENQPQHF.

The gene calls are TRBV6-5 and TRBJ1-5, with a weak D call TRBD1 (6 bases). This CDR3 comprises 14 residues. V dropped 7 bases and J dropped 0 bases, with 10 bases sitting between them. The germline CDR1 and CDR2 sequences are MNHEY and SVGAGI. In DNA, the CDR3 is TGTGCCAGCACCACAGGGAGTAGCAATCAGCCCCAGCATTTT. Its protein is CASTTGSSNQPQHF.

The chain uses TRBV29-1 and TRBJ2-1; 15 bases are shared with TRBD2. Germline values: CDR1 SQVTM, CDR2 ANQGSEA. V trimming: 6 bases; J trimming: 2 bases; junction bases outside the gene matches: 8. The CDR3 is made up of 17 amino acids. The CDR3 coding sequence is TGCAGCGTGAAGGGACTAGCGGGAGGCCGTACCTACAATGAGCAGTTCTTC. Amino acid sequence: CSVKGLAGGRTYNEQFF.

The chain couples TRBV10-1 to TRBJ1-3, with a tentative D call TRBD1 (5 bases). V lost 2 bases and J 9 bases, leaving 8 bases between the germline ends. CDR1 is WNHNN, CDR2 SYGVQD, per germline (reference sequence). The CDR3 is 12 amino acids. In DNA, the CDR3 is TGCGCCAGCAGTGAGCAGGGAGGCACCATATATTTT. It yields the protein CASSEQGGTIYF.

J is TRBJ1-6 and V is TRBV4-1; D is perhaps TRBD1 (6 bases). The CDR3 is 14 amino acids. Germline V CDR1 and CDR2: MGHRA, YSYEKL. The V end was cut by 1 base, the J end by 10 bases, with 11 bases between. As DNA, the CDR3 is TGCGCCAGCAGCCAAGGCAGGGGTGGCTCACCCCTCCACTTT. Translating it yields CASSQGRGGSPLHF.

This clone was found once. The chain has TRBV12-3 or TRBV12-4 and TRBJ2-1, with TRBD2 identical over 8 bases. The trim removed 5 bases at V and 9 bases at J, leaving 6 bases unmatched. CDR3 length: 13 amino acids. The CDR3 loop is CASSALAVSEQFF. CDR3 nucleotides: TGTGCCAGCAGTGCACTAGCGGTTAGTGAGCAGTTCTTC.

This chain uses TRBV12-5 with TRBJ2-1; TRBD2 aligns across 13 bases. The V gene's germline CDR1 is LGHNT and CDR2 FRNRAP. The CDR3 consists of 18 residues. The J segment lost 4 bases and the V segment lost 3 bases, leaving 9 bases of the junction unmatched. The CDR3 region has the DNA TGTGCTAGTGGTTTTCGACTAGCGGGAGGTCAAATTTACAATGAGCAGTTCTTC. Encoded protein: CASGFRLAGGQIYNEQFF.

The chain links TRBV4-1 to TRBJ1-3; weak D call: TRBD1 (6 bases). This CDR3 has 17 amino acids. Germline V gives CDR1 MGHRA, CDR2 YSYEKL. V was trimmed by 0 bases and J by 4 bases, leaving 16 bases between them. Here the CDR3 reads CASSQDRAGAQGNTIYF. The CDR3 DNA follows: TGCGCCAGCAGCCAAGATCGGGCGGGGGCGCAAGGAAACACCATATATTTT.

The CDR3 loop reads CASSLLGGGVADTQYF. The DNA of the CDR3 is TGTGCCAGCAGCTTATTGGGGGGGGGAGTCGCAGATACGCAGTATTTT. The chain recombines TRBV7-2 with TRBJ2-3; 7 nucleotides line up with TRBD2. CDR1 is SGHTA and CDR2 is FQGNSA in the germline V gene. J gave up 4 bases and V 2 bases, and 9 bases lay outside the gene matches. The CDR3 runs to 16 residues.

The CDR3 nucleotides are TGTGCCAGCCAGGACCTCAGGGGTGGAAATTCACCCCTCCACTTT. Its protein product is CASQDLRGGNSPLHF. V is TRBV6-4 and J is TRBJ1-6; the D gene is possibly TRBD1 (6 bases). The V gene's germline CDR1 is MRHNA and CDR2 SNTAGT. The CDR3 covers 15 residues. V was cut by 8 bases and J by 7 bases, with 18 bases left in between.

The chain has TRBV11-2 and TRBJ1-4, with a weak D call TRBD1 (6 bases). V lost 1 base and J lost 8, with 20 bases in between. The V gene's germline CDR1 is SGHAT and CDR2 FQNNGV. The CDR3 has 17 residues. DNA for the CDR3: TGTGCCAGCAGCTTAGGCACGGGGGGGGCAATTGGGGAAAAACTGTTTTTT. It specifies CASSLGTGGAIGEKLFF. The full variable domain, with the rest looked up from reference TRBV11-2 and TRBJ1-4, is EAGVAQSPRYKIIEKRQSVAFWCNPISGHATLYWYQQILGQGPKLLIQFQNNGVVDDSQLPKDRFSAERLKGVDSTLKIQPAKLEDSAVYLCASSLGTGGAIGEKLFFGSGTQLSVL.

This chain joins TRBV19 and TRBJ2-1; D possibly corresponds to TRBD2 (5 bases). With 9 bases removed from V and 8 bases from J, the gap between germline ends came to 17 bases. The CDR3 covers 13 residues. CDR1 and CDR2 (germline): LNHDA, SQIVND (reference sequence). The CDR3 reads CASSSRSGDEQFF. CDR3 in DNA: TGTGCCAGCTCTAGCCGCTCTGGGGATGAGCAGTTCTTC.

The chain combines TRBV5-1 with TRBJ2-2; D is perhaps TRBD1 (6 bases). CDR1 SGHRS and CDR2 YFSETQ come from the germline V gene. This CDR3 is 16 amino acids long. The V gene lost 3 bases and the J gene lost 4 bases, with 16 bases spanning the gap. CDR3 nucleotide sequence: TGCGCCAGCAGCTCCCAGATACAGGGTTCCACCGGGGAGCTGTTTTTT. Its translation is CASSSQIQGSTGELFF.

The chain has TRBV19 and TRBJ1-2, with unresolved D. V was pared by 8 bases and J by 2 bases, with 21 bases between. The germline V gene encodes CDR1 LNHDA and CDR2 SQIVND (reference sequence). CDR3 length equals 16 residues. CDR3 sequence (DNA): TGTGCCAGTTTACGGGCGGGCCAACAAAAAAACTATGGCTACACCTTC. This sequence encodes CASLRAGQQKNYGYTF. Drawing the rest from reference TRBV19 and TRBJ1-2, the complete variable domain is DGGITQSPKYLFRKEGQNVTLSCEQNLNHDAMYWYRQDPGQGLRLIYYSQIVNDFQKGDIAEGYSVSREKKESFPLTVTSAQKNPTAFYLCASLRAGQQKNYGYTFGSGTRLTVV.

The chain couples TRBV30 to TRBJ2-1; the D gene is possibly TRBD2 (5 bases). Germline V lookup: CDR1 GTSNPN, CDR2 SVGIG (reference sequence). With 4 bases removed from V and 6 bases from J, the gap between germline ends came to 16 bases. This CDR3 contains 14 residues. Here the CDR3 reads CAWTLGQRPNEQFF. The CDR3 region has the DNA TGTGCCTGGACCTTGGGCCAGCGGCCCAATGAGCAGTTCTTC.

This rearrangement joins TRBV18 to TRBJ1-1; possible D gene TRBD1, 5 bases. This CDR3 comprises 14 residues. V lost 1 base and J 3 bases, leaving 9 bases between the germline ends. Per the germline V gene, CDR1 is KGHSH and CDR2 is LQKENI. This chain's CDR3 is CASSPQGMYTEAFF. In DNA form, the CDR3 reads TGTGCCAGCTCACCACAGGGGATGTACACTGAAGCTTTCTTT.

This chain's CDR3 is CSVKPAGADTQYF. In nucleotides, the CDR3 is TGCAGCGTTAAACCGGCGGGAGCGGATACGCAGTATTTT. The rearrangement joins TRBV29-1 to TRBJ2-3; 7 nucleotides align to TRBD2. J was trimmed by 6 bases and V by 5 bases; bases with no gene match: 8. This CDR3 region has 13 residues. Looked up from germline, CDR1 is SQVTM and CDR2 is ANQGSEA.